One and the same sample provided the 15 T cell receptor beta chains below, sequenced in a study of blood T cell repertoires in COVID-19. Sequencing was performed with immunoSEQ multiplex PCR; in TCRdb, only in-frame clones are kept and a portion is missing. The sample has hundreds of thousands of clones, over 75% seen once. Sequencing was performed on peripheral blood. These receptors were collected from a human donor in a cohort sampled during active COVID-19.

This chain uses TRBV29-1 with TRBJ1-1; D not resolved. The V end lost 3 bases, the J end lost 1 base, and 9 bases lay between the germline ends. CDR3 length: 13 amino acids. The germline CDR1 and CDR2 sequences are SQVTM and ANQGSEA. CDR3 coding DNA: TGCAGCGTTGATCCACTTCAGAACACTGAAGCTTTCTTT. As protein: CSVDPLQNTEAFF.

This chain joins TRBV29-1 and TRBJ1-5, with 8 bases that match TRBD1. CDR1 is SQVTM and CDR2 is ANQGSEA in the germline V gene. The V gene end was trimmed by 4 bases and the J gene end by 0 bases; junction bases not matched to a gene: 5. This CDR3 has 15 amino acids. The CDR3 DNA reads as TGCAGCGTTGGGACAGGGCCTAATAGCAATCAGCCCCAGCATTTT. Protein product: CSVGTGPNSNQPQHF.

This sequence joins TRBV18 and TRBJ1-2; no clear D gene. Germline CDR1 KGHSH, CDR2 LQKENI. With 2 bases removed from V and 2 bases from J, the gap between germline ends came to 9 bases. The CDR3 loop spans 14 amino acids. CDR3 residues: CASSPRVRNYGYTF. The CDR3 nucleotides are TGTGCCAGCTCACCAAGAGTCCGGAACTATGGCTACACCTTC. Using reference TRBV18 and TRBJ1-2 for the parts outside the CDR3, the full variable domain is NAGVMQNPRHLVRRRGQEARLRCSPMKGHSHVYWYRQLPEEGLKFMVYLQKENIIDESGMPKERFSAEFPKEGPSILRIQQVVRGDSAAYFCASSPRVRNYGYTFGSGTRLTVV.

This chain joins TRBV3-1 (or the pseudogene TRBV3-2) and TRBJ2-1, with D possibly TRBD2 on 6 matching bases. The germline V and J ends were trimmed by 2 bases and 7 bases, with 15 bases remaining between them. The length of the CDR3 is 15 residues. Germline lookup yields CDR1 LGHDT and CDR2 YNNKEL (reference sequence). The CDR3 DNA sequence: TGTGCCAGCAGCCAAATGACGGGAGTCAAGAATGAGCAGTTCTTC. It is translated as CASSQMTGVKNEQFF.

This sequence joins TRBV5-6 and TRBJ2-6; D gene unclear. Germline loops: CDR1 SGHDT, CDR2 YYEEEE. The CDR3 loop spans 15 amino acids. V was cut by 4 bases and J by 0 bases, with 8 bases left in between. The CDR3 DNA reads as TGTGCCAGCAGCAAAATATACTCTGGGGCCAACGTCCTGACTTTC. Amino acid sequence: CASSKIYSGANVLTF.

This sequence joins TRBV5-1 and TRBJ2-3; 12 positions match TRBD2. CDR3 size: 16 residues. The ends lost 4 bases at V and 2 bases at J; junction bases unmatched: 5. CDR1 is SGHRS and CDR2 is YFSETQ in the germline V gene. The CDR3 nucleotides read TGCGCCAGCAGCCCCCTAGCGGGAGGGGCCACAGATACGCAGTATTTT. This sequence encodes CASSPLAGGATDTQYF.

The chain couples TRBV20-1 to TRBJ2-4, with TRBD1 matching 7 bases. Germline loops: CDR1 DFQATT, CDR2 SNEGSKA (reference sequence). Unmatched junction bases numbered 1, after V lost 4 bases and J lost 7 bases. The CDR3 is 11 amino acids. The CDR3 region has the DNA TGCAGTGCTACACAGGGGAACATTCAGTACTTC. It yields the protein CSATQGNIQYF.

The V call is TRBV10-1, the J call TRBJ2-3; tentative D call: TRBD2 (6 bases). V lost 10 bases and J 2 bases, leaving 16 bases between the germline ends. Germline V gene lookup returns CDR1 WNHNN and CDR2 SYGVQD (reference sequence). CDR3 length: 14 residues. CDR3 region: CATAPGGNTDTQYF. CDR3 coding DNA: TGCGCCACCGCCCCTGGCGGGAACACAGATACGCAGTATTTT.

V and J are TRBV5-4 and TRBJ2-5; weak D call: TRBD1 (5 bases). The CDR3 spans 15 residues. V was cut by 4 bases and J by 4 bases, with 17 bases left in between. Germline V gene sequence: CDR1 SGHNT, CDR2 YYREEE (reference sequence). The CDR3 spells CASSRGKGQGETQYF. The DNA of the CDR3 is TGTGCCAGCAGCCGCGGCAAGGGGCAGGGAGAGACCCAGTACTTC.

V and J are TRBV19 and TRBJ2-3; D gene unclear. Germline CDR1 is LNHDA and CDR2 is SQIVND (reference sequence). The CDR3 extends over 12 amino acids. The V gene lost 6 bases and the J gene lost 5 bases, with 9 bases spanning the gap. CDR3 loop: CASSLPRDTQYF. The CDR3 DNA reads TGTGCCAGTAGCCTACCCCGAGATACGCAGTATTTT.

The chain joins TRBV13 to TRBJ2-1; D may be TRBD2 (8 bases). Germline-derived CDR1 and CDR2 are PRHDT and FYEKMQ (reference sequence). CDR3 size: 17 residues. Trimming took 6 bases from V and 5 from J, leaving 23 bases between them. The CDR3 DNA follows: TGTGCCAGCAGTCCCAGGAAGGGGGCGGGAGGTCACAATGAGCAGTTCTTC. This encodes CASSPRKGAGGHNEQFF.

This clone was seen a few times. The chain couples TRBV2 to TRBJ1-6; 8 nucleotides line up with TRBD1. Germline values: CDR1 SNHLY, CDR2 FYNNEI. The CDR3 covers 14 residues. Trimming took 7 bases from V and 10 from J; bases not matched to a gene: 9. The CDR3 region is CASTLGTGGSPLHF. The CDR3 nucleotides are TGTGCCAGCACTCTAGGGACAGGAGGATCACCCCTCCACTTT.

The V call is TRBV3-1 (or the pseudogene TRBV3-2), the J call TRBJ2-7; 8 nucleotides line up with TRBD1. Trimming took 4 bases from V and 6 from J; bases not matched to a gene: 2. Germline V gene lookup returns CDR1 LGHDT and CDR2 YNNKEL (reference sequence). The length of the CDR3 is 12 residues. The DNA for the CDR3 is TGTGCCAGCAGCCCAACAGGGGGCGAGCAGTACTTC. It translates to CASSPTGGEQYF.

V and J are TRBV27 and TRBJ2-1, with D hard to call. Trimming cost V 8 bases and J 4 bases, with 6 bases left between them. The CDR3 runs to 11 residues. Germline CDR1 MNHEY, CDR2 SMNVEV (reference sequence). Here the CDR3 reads CASGPYNEQFF. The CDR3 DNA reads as TGTGCCAGCGGGCCTTACAATGAGCAGTTCTTC.

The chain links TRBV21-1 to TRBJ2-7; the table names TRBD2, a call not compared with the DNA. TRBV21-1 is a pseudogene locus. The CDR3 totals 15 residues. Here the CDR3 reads CASSTPLADEDEQYF. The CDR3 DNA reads TGTGCCAGCAGCACGCCCCTAGCGGACGAGGACGAGCAGTACTTC.